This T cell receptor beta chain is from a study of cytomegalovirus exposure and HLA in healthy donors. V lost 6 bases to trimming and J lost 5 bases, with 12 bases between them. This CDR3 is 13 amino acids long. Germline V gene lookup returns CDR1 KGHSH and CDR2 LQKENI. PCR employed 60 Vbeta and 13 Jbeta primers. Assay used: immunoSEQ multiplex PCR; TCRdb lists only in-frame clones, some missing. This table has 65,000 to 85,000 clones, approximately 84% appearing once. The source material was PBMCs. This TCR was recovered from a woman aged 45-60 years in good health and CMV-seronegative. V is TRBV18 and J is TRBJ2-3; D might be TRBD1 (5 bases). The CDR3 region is CASSTDREDTQYF. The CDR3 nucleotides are TGTGCCAGCTCGACAGATAGGGAAGATACGCAGTATTTT.